This T cell receptor (beta chain) was identified during a study of cytomegalovirus exposure and HLA in healthy donors. Study findings and constraints: The sole available immune exposure information was CMV serostatus. As a later analysis revealed, the rate of TCR association differed by HLA locus, with DRB1 most and HLA-C fewest.

Trimming shortened V by 1 base and J by 3 bases, and 13 bases separated the two germline ends. The CDR3 sequence is 15 residues long. CDR1 and CDR2 (germline): SGHVS, FNYEAQ. Concerning this clone: Its antigen is not known.

The study ran its PCR with 60 Vbeta and 13 Jbeta primers. The protocol was immunoSEQ multiplex PCR, while the TCRdb copy is restricted to in-frame clones and leaves out a portion. In the table there are roughly 100,000 clones, approximately 77% of which are singletons. This sequence originates from a woman in her thirties or forties in good health and CMV-seronegative. Sequenced sample: PBMCs. V usage is TRBV7-6 and J usage is TRBJ2-7, with D perhaps matching TRBD1 (5 bases). CDR3 in DNA: TGTGCCAGCAGCTTAGGCCAGGGTTATTTCTACGAGCAGTACTTC. The encoded protein is CASSLGQGYFYEQYF.